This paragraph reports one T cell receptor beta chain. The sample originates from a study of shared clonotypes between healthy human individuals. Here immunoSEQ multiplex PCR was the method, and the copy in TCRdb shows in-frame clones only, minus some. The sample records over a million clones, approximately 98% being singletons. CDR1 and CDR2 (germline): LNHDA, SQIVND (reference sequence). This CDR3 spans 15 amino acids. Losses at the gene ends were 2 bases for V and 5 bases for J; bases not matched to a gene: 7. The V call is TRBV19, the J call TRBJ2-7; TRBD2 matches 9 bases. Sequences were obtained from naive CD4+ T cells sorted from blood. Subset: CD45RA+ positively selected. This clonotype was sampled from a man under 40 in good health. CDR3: CASSITGTSRDEQYF. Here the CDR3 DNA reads TGTGCCAGTAGTATAACCGGGACTAGCCGTGACGAGCAGTACTTC.